This TCR beta chain was captured by sequencing in a study of response to subunit inactivated influenza vaccine. TCRdb used MiXCR to reprocess the RT-PCR reads, holding one entry per CDR3 protein. The data contain more than 550,000 distinct CDR3 sequences, 10% to 15% of them singletons. This receptor was obtained from a man aged 50-59 years who received an inactivated influenza vaccine. The specimen comprised PBMCs from blood, sampled on the day of vaccination.

CDR3 residues: CASSLRGQGRTGELFF. For the CDR3, the DNA is TGTGCCAGCAGCTTAAGGGGACAGGGTAGAACCGGGGAGCTGTTTTTT. The rearrangement joins TRBV7-2 to TRBJ2-2, with 9 bases matching TRBD1. J gave up 5 bases and V 2 bases, and 6 bases lay outside the gene matches. In germline, CDR1 is SGHTA, CDR2 FQGNSA. The CDR3 is 16 residues long. The full variable domain, completed using reference TRBV7-2 and TRBJ2-2, is GAGVSQSPSNKVTEKGKDVELRCDPISGHTALYWYRQSLGQGLEFLIYFQGNSAPDKSGLPSDRFSAERTGGSVSTLTIQRTQQEDSAVYLCASSLRGQGRTGELFFGEGSRLTVL.